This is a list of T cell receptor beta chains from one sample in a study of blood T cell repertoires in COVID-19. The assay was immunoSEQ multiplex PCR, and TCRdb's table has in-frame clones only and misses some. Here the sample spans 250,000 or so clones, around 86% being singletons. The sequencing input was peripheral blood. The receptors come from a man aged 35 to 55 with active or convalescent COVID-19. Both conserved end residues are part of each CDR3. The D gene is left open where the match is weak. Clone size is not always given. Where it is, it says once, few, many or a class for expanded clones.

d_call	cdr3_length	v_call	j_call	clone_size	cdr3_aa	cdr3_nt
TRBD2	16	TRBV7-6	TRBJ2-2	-	CASSSSSGGWTGELFF	TGTGCCAGCAGCTCGTCGAGCGGGGGGTGGACCGGGGAGCTGTTTTTT
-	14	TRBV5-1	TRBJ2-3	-	CASSSGAVADTQYF	TGCGCCAGCAGCTCGGGAGCCGTCGCAGATACGCAGTATTTT
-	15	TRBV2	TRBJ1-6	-	CASRGMDTNNSPLHF	TGTGCCAGCAGGGGCATGGACACGAATAATTCACCCCTCCACTTT
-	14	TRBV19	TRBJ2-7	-	CASSIYGSNYEQYF	TGTGCCAGTAGTATATACGGGTCGAACTACGAGCAGTACTTC
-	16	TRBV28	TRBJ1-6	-	CASSFQSSSYNSPLHF	TGTGCCAGCAGTTTCCAGTCGTCCTCCTATAATTCACCCCTCCACTTT
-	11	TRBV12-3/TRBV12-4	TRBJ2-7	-	CASTRGYEQYF	TGTGCCAGCACCCGGGGGTACGAGCAGTACTTC
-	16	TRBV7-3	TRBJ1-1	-	CASSLMGAGMNTEAFF	TGTGCCAGCAGCTTAATGGGGGCAGGCATGAACACTGAAGCTTTCTTT
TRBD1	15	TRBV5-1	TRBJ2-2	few	CASSADRDTTGELFF	TGCGCCAGCAGCGCGGACAGGGACACCACCGGGGAGCTGTTTTTT
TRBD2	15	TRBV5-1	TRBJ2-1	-	CASSLAGGGYNEQFF	TGCGCCAGCAGCTTGGCGGGAGGGGGCTACAATGAGCAGTTCTTC
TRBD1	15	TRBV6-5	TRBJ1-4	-	CASIRRQGGFEKLFF	TGTGCCAGCATTAGGAGACAGGGGGGCTTTGAAAAACTGTTTTTT
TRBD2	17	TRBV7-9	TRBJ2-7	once	CASSLVGGGAPSYEQYF	TGTGCCAGCAGCTTAGTGGGGGGAGGGGCTCCCTCCTACGAGCAGTACTTC
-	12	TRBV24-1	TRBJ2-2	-	CASGQKTGELFF	TGTGCCAGTGGACAGAAAACCGGGGAGCTGTTTTTT
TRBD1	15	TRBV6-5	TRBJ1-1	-	CASSTGLRQNTEAFF	TGTGCCAGTTCGACAGGGCTTCGTCAAAACACTGAAGCTTTCTTT
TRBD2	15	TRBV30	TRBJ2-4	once	CAWSLAGGGGNIQYF	TGTGCCTGGAGTCTAGCGGGAGGGGGAGGGAACATTCAGTACTTC
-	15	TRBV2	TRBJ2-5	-	CASSRTRRGGETQYF	TGTGCCAGCAGTCGGACTAGAAGGGGGGGAGAGACCCAGTACTTC
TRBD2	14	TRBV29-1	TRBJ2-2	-	CSVSGVSGNSELFF	TGCAGCGTTTCGGGAGTTAGCGGGAATTCGGAGCTGTTTTTT
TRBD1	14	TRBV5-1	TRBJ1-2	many	CASSLETGRYGYTF	TGCGCCAGCAGCTTGGAGACAGGGCGATATGGCTACACCTTC
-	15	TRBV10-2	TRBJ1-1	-	CASSDRPGGRAEAFF	TGCGCCAGCAGTGATCGGCCAGGAGGGCGGGCTGAAGCTTTCTTT
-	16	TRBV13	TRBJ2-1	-	CASSLRRDSAGNEQFF	TGTGCCAGCAGCTTACGTCGGGACTCGGCGGGGAATGAGCAGTTCTTC
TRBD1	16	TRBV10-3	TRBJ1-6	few	CAISESTGVYNSPLHF	TGTGCCATCAGTGAGTCGACAGGGGTTTATAATTCACCCCTCCACTTT
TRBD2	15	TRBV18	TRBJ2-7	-	CASSPETSGSYEQYF	TGTGCCAGCTCACCCGAGACTAGCGGGAGCTACGAGCAGTACTTC
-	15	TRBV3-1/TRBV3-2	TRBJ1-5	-	CASSQDQQVGQPQHF	TGTGCCAGCAGCCAAGATCAACAGGTAGGACAGCCCCAGCATTTT
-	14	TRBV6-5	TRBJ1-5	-	CASSPQGGNQPQHF	TGTGCCAGCAGCCCACAGGGAGGCAATCAGCCCCAGCATTTT
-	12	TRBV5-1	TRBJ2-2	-	CASSRNTGELFF	TGCGCCAGCAGTCGTAACACCGGGGAGCTGTTTTTT
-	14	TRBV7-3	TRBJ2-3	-	CASSRIDRDSAQYF	TGTGCCAGCAGCCGGATCGACCGGGACTCCGCGCAGTATTTT
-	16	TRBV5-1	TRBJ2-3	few	CASSPAGTVNTDTQYF	TGCGCCAGCAGCCCCGCGGGGACAGTAAACACAGATACGCAGTATTTT
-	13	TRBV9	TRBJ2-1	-	CASSVAGFNEQFF	TGTGCCAGCAGCGTAGCAGGCTTCAATGAGCAGTTCTTC
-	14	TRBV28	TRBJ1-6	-	CASSSASYNSPLHF	TGTGCCAGCAGTTCAGCGTCCTATAATTCACCCCTCCACTTT
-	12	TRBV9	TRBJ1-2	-	CASTREHYGYTF	TGTGCCAGCACTCGGGAGCACTATGGCTACACCTTC
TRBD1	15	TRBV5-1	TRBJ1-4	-	CASSWGDRESEKLFF	TGCGCCAGCAGCTGGGGTGACAGGGAGAGTGAAAAACTGTTTTTT